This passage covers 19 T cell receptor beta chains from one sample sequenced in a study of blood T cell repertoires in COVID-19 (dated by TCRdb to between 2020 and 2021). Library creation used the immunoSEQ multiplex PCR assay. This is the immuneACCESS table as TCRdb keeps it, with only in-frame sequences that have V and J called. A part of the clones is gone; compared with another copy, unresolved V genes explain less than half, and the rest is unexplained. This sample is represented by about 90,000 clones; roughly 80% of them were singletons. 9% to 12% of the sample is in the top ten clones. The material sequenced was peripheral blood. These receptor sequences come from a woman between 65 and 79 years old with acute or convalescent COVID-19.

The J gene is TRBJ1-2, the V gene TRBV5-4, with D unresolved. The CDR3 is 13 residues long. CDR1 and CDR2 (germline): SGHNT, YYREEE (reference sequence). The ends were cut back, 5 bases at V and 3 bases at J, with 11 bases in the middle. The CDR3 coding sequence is TGTGCCAGCAGGCCAGGTGGCCACTATGGCTACACCTTC. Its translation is CASRPGGHYGYTF.

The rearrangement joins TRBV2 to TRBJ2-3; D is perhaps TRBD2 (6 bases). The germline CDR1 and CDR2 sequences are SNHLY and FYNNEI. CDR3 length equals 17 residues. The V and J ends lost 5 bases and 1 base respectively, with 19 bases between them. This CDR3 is CASSNAGLLIGTDTQYF. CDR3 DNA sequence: TGTGCCAGCAGTAACGCGGGACTTTTGATTGGCACAGATACGCAGTATTTT.

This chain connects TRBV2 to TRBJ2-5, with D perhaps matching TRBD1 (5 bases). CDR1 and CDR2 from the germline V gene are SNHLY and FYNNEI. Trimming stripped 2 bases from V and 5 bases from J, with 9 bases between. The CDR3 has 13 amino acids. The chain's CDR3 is CASSELGPETQYF. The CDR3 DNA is TGTGCCAGCAGTGAATTGGGGCCGGAGACCCAGTACTTC. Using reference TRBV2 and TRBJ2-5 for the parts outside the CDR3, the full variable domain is EPEVTQTPSHQVTQMGQEVILRCVPISNHLYFYWYRQILGQKVEFLVSFYNNEISEKSEIFDDQFSVERPDGSNFTLKIRSTKLEDSAMYFCASSELGPETQYFGPGTRLLVL.

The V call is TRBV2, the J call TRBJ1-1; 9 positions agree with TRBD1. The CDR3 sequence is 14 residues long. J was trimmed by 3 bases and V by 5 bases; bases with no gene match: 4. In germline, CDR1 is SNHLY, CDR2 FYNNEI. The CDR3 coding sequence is TGTGCCAGCAGTACCGACAGGGGGTACACTGAAGCTTTCTTT. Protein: CASSTDRGYTEAFF.

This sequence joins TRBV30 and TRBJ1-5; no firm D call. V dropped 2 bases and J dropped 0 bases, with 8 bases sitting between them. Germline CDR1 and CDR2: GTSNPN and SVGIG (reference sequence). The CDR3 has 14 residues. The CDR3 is CAWSTEYSNQPQHF. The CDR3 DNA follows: TGTGCCTGGAGTACCGAGTATAGCAATCAGCCCCAGCATTTT.

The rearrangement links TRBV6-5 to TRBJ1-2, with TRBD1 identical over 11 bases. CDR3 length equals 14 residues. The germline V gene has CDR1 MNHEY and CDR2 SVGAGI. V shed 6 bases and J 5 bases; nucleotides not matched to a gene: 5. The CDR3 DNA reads TGTGCCAGCAGACGCGGGACAGGGGGGTATGGCTACACCTTC. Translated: CASRRGTGGYGYTF.

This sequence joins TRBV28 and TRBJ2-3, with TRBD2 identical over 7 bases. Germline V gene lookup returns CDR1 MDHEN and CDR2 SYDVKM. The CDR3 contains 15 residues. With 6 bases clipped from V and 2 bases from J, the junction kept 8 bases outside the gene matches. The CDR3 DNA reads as TGTGCCAGCAGGGGGGGGGTGTTCGACACAGATACGCAGTATTTT. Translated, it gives CASRGGVFDTDTQYF.

The CDR3 is CASSQGRDRGMSKNIQYF. Here the CDR3 DNA reads TGTGCCAGCAGCCAAGGCCGGGACAGGGGAATGTCCAAAAACATTCAGTACTTC. The chain recombines TRBV3-1 (or the pseudogene TRBV3-2) with TRBJ2-4; 10 bases are a match to TRBD1. After removal of 1 base from V and 2 bases from J, the junction contained 8 bases not matched to a gene. The germline CDR1 and CDR2 sequences are LGHDT and YNNKEL (reference sequence). The CDR3 sequence is 18 residues long.

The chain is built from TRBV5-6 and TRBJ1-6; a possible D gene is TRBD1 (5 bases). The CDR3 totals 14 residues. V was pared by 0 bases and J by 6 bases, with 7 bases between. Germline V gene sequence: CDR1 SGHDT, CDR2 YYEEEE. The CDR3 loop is CASSLAGGNSPLHF. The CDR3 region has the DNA TGTGCCAGCAGCTTGGCCGGGGGTAATTCACCCCTCCACTTT.

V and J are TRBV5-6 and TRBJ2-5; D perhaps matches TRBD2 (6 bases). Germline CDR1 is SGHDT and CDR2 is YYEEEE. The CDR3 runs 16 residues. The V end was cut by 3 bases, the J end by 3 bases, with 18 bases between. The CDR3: CASSSRGTRAKETQYF. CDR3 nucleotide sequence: TGTGCCAGCAGCTCGCGGGGTACGAGGGCCAAAGAGACCCAGTACTTC.

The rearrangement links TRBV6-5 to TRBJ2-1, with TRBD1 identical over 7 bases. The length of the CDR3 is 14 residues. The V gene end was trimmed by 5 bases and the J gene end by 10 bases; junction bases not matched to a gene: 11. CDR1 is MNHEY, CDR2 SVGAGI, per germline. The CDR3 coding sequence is TGTGCCAGCAGTCGAACCTACACAGGGGAAGAGCAGTTCTTC. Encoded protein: CASSRTYTGEEQFF.

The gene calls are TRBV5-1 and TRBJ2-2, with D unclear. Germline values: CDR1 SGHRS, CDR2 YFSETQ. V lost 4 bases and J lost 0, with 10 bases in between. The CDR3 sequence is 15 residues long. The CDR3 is CASSPRTTNTGELFF. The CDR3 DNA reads TGCGCCAGCAGCCCTCGTACAACGAACACCGGGGAGCTGTTTTTT.

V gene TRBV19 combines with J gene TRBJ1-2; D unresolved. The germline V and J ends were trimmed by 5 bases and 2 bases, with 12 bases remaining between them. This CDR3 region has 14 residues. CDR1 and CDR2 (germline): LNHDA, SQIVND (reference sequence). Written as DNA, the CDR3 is TGTGCCAGTAGTTCCGGCGGAAAAAACTATGGCTACACCTTC. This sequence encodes CASSSGGKNYGYTF.

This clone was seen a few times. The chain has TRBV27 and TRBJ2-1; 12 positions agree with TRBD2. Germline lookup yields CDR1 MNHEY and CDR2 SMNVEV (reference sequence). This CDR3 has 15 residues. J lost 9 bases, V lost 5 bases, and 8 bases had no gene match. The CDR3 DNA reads TGTGCCAGCAGTGACCTAGCGGGAGGGCAACTTGAGCAGTTCTTC. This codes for CASSDLAGGQLEQFF.

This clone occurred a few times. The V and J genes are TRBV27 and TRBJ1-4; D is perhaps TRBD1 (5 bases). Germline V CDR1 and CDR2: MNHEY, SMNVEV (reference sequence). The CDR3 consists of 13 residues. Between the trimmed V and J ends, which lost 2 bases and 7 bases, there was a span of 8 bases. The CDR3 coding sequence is TGTGCCAGCAGTTTACAGGGATCTGAAAAACTGTTTTTT. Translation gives CASSLQGSEKLFF.

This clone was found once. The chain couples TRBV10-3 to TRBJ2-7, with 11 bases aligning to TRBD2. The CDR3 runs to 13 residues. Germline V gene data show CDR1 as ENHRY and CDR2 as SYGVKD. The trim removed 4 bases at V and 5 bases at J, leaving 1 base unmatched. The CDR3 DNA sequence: TGTGCCATCAGTGTACTAGCGGGAGACGAGCAGTACTTC. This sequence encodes CAISVLAGDEQYF.

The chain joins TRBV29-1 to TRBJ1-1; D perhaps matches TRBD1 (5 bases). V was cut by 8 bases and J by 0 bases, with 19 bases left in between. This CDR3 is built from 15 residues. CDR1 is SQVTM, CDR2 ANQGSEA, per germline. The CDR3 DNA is TGCAGCAGTCAGGGCCCTCCGGTTATGAACACTGAAGCTTTCTTT. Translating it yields CSSQGPPVMNTEAFF.

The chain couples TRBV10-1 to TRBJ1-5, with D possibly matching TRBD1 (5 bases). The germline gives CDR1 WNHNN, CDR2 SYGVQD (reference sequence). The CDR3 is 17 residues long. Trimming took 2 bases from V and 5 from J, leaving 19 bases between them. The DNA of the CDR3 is TGCGCCAGCAGTGAGCCCGACGGGCCGGTGGGGCATCAGCCCCAGCATTTT. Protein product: CASSEPDGPVGHQPQHF.

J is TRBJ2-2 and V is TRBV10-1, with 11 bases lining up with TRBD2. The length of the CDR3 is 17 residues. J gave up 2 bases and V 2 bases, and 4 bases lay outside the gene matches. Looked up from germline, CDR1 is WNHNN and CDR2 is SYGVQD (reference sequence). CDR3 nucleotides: TGCGCCAGCAGTGAGACTAGCGGGAGAGAAAACACCGGGGAGCTGTTTTTT. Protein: CASSETSGRENTGELFF.